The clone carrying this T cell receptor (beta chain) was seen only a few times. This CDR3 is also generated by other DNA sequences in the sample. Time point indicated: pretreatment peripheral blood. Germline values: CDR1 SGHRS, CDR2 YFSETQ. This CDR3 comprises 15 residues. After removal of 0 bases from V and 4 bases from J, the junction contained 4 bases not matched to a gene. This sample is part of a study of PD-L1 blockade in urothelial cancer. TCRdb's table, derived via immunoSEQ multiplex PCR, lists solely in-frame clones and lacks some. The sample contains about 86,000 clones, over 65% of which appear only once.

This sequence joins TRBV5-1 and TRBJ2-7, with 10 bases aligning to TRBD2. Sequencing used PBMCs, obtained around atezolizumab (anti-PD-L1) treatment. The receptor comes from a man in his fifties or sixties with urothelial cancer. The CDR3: CASSLEAGGFYEQYF. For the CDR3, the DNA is TGCGCCAGCAGCTTGGAAGCGGGGGGGTTTTACGAGCAGTACTTC.